This T cell receptor beta chain emerged from a study of blood T cell repertoires in COVID-19. Study-level information: COVID-19 samples, acute and convalescent, were from the United States, Italy and Spain. T cells, B-cell-depleted T cells, or PBMCs provided the cDNA or gDNA that served as material.

CDR3 length: 13 residues. CDR1 is LNHDA and CDR2 is SQIVND in the germline V gene (reference sequence). Trimming took 8 bases from V and 6 from J, leaving 13 bases between them. The protocol was immunoSEQ multiplex PCR, while the TCRdb copy is restricted to in-frame clones and leaves out a portion. The profile shows more than 250,000 clones, 80% to 90% of them singletons. This chain connects TRBV19 to TRBJ2-2; a weak D match, TRBD2 (6 bases). The sample comprised peripheral blood. This sequence originates from a man between 18 and 35 years old who had recovered from COVID-19. In nucleotides, the CDR3 is TGTGCCAGTGGAGGGGCAACCGCCGGGGAGCTGTTTTTT. It specifies CASGGATAGELFF.